This TCR beta chain was sequenced in a study of cytomegalovirus exposure and HLA in healthy donors. Germline V gene data show CDR1 as GTSNPN and CDR2 as SVGIG (reference sequence). The CDR3 runs to 13 residues. V trimming: 3 bases; J trimming: 0 bases; junction bases outside the gene matches: 2. This clone appeared once. Profiling relied on immunoSEQ multiplex PCR, and the TCRdb table lists in-frame clones only, not all of them. This sample has about 110,000 clones, with approximately 85% found just once. The sequence was obtained from a woman aged 18-30 years in good health and CMV-seronegative. Sequenced material: PBMCs. The V and J genes are TRBV30 and TRBJ2-7, with TRBD1 matching over 7 bases. For the CDR3, the DNA is TGTGCCTGGAGCCGGGACAGCTCCTACGAGCAGTACTTC. Its translation: CAWSRDSSYEQYF.